This is a list of T cell receptor beta chains from one sample in a study of cytomegalovirus exposure and HLA in healthy donors. The repertoire was sequenced with immunoSEQ multiplex PCR; TCRdb's copy has only in-frame clones and lacks some. The table records some 90,000 clones, roughly 74% of them present only once. Sequences were obtained from PBMCs. All receptors come from a female donor in good health and CMV-seropositive. Both conserved end residues are part of each CDR3. The order of the fields is J gene, V gene, CDR3 protein.

TRBJ2-5 | TRBV5-1 | CASSSGLGETQYF
TRBJ2-2 | TRBV7-9 | CASRSREGNTGELFF
TRBJ2-3 | TRBV7-6 | CASSLGASGLALLDTQYF
TRBJ2-1 | TRBV7-2 | CASSWKLAASNEQFF
TRBJ1-1 | TRBV11-2 | CASSLSANTEAFF
TRBJ2-1 | TRBV9 | CASSGGPGSYNEQFF
TRBJ1-1 | TRBV19 | CASWDRQNTEAFF
TRBJ1-5 | TRBV5-1 | CASSLEAGGNQPQHF
TRBJ2-2 | TRBV7-9 | CASSFLSPGELFF
TRBJ1-3 | TRBV7-8 | CASSLRASSGNTIYF
TRBJ1-5 | TRBV7-2 | CANSFHPGLNQPQHF
TRBJ1-4 | TRBV28 | CASSSGQPNEKLFF
TRBJ2-6 | TRBV4-2 | CASSQGRQVSSGANVLTF
TRBJ2-7 | TRBV23-1 | CASQYEQYF
TRBJ1-2 | TRBV7-8 | CASSSGQGIYGYTF
TRBJ1-5 | TRBV6-6 | CASSWQATNQPQHF
TRBJ2-7 | TRBV4-1 | CASSQVPVHEQYF
TRBJ1-1 | TRBV7-9 | CASSRGTSSYTEAFF
TRBJ2-7 | TRBV29-1 | CSVTGQGLGEQYF
TRBJ2-1 | TRBV11-3 | CASSLSGFPLYNEQFF
TRBJ2-1 | TRBV30 | CAWSVGTSGGRGNEQFF
TRBJ1-6 | TRBV2 | CASIPTGGNSPLHF
TRBJ1-3 | TRBV11-2 | CASSLNPRTDTIYF
TRBJ1-1 | TRBV6-5 | CASIVSLNTEAFF
TRBJ2-5 | TRBV7-2 | CASSPWRLAGETQYF
TRBJ2-1 | TRBV28 | CASSPSGSSYNEQFF
TRBJ2-1 | TRBV10-1 | CASSESRGGLNEQFF
TRBJ2-3 | TRBV5-1 | CASSGSGILDTQYF
TRBJ1-1 | TRBV29-1 | CSASDRRDTEAFF
TRBJ2-4 | TRBV28 | CASSSLAGLAKNIQYF
TRBJ1-2 | TRBV7-2 | CASSLFPGSNNYGYTF
TRBJ1-1 | TRBV5-1 | CASSLSHTEAFF
TRBJ1-1 | TRBV5-1 | CASTGGSTEAFF
TRBJ2-5 | TRBV5-6 | CASSLGDRGHRETQYF
TRBJ1-2 | TRBV10-3 | CAIKPPTENYGYTF
TRBJ2-1 | TRBV7-2 | CASSALVPPSSYNEQFF
TRBJ1-5 | TRBV2 | CASTYIGQPQHF
TRBJ2-1 | TRBV7-9 | CASSLGLAFNEQFF
TRBJ1-3 | TRBV6-5 | CASSSLREPSGNTIYF
TRBJ1-1 | TRBV2 | CASIRQANTEAFF
TRBJ2-1 | TRBV4-1 | CASSQERVGGRFF
TRBJ2-6 | TRBV5-4 | CASSFEGSGANVLTF
TRBJ1-2 | TRBV4-1 | CASSPGQGGFLYGYTF
TRBJ1-4 | TRBV20-1 | CSASRRGQTF
TRBJ1-5 | TRBV19 | CASSMARGNQPQHF
TRBJ1-2 | TRBV6-1 | CASSVKGAFNYGYTF
TRBJ2-3 | TRBV5-1 | CASSLVVTDTQYF
TRBJ2-1 | TRBV13 | CASDPPAGGSYNEQFF
TRBJ2-3 | TRBV7-3 | CASSWGQGAPDTQYF
TRBJ2-4 | TRBV9 | CASSVGVQGKNIQYF
TRBJ1-1 | TRBV2 | CASSEWGGNGNTEAFF
TRBJ1-1 | TRBV6-5 | CASSYRGFLNTEAFF